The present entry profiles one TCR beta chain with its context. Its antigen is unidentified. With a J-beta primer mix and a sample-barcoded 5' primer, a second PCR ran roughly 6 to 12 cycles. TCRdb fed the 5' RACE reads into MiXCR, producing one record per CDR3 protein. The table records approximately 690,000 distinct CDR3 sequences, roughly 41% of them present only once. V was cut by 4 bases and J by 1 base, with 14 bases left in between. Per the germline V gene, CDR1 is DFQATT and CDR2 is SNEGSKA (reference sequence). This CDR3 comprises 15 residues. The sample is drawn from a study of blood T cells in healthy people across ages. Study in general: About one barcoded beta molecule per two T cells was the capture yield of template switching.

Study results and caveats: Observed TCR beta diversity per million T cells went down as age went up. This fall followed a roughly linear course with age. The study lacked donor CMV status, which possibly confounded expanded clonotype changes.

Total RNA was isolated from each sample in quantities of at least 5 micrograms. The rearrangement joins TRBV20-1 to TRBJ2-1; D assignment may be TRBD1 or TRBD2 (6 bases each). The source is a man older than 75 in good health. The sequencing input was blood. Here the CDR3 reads CSAKRGAGSYNEQFF. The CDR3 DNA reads TGCAGTGCTAAAAGGGGGGCGGGGTCCTACAATGAGCAGTTCTTC.